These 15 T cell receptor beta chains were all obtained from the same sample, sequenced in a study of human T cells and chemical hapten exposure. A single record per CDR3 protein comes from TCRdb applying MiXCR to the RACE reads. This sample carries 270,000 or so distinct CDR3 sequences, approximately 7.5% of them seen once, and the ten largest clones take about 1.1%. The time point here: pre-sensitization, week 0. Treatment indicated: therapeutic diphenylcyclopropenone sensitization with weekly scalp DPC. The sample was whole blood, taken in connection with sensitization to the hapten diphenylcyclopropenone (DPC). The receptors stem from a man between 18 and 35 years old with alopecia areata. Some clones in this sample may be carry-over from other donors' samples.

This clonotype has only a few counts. The CDR3: CASRPQTGGSETQYF. The CDR3 bases are TGTGCCAGCAGGCCTCAGACAGGGGGTAGTGAGACCCAGTACTTC. The chain has TRBV7-2 and TRBJ2-5; 9 bases line up with TRBD1. The germline V gene has CDR1 SGHTA and CDR2 FQGNSA. After removal of 6 bases from V and 5 bases from J, the junction contained 10 bases not matched to a gene. This CDR3 contains 15 residues.

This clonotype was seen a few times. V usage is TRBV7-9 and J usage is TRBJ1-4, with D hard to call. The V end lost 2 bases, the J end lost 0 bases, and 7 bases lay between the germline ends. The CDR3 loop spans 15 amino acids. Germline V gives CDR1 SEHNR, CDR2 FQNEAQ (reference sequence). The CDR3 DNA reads TGTGCCAGCAGCTTACTCCAGGCAACTAATGAAAAACTGTTTTTT. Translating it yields CASSLLQATNEKLFF. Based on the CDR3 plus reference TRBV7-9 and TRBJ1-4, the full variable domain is DTGVSQNPRHKITKRGQNVTFRCDPISEHNRLYWYRQTLGQGPEFLTYFQNEAQLEKSRLLSDRFSAERPKGSFSTLEIQRTEQGDSAMYLCASSLLQATNEKLFFGSGTQLSVL.

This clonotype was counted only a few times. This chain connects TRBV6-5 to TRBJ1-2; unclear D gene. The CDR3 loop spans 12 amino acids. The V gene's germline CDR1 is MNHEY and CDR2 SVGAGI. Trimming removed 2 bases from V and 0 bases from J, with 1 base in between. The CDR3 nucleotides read TGTGCCAGCAGTTACGCTAACTATGGCTACACCTTC. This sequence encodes CASSYANYGYTF.

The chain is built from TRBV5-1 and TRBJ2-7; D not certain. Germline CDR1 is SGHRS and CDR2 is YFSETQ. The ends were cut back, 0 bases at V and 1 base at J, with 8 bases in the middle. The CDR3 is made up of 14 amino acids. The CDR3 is CASSLGPASYEQYV. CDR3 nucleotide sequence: TGCGCCAGCAGCTTGGGTCCGGCGTCCTACGAGCAGTACGTC.

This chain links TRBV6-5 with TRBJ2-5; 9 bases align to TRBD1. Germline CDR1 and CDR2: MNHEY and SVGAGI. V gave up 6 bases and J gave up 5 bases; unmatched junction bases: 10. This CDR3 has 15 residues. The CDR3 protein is CASRPGQGVLETQYF. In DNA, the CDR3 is TGTGCCAGCAGACCGGGACAGGGTGTTTTGGAGACCCAGTACTTC.

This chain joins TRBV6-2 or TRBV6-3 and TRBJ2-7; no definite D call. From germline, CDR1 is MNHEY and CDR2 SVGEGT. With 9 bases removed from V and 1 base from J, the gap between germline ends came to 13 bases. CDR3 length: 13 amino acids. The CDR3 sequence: CASKPDGSYEQYF. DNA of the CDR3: TGTGCCAGTAAACCGGACGGTTCCTACGAGCAGTACTTC.

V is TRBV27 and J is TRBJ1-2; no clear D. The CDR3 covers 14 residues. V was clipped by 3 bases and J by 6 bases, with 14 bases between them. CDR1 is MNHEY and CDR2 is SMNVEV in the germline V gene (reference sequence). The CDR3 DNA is TGTGCCAGCAGTTTTTCCCACAGCTCCCATGGCTACACCTTC. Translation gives CASSFSHSSHGYTF.

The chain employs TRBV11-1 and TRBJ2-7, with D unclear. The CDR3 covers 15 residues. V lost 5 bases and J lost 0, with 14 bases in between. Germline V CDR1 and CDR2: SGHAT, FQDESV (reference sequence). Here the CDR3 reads CASSPDLTSSYEQYF. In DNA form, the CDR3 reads TGTGCCAGCAGCCCCGACCTTACTTCCTCCTACGAGCAGTACTTC.

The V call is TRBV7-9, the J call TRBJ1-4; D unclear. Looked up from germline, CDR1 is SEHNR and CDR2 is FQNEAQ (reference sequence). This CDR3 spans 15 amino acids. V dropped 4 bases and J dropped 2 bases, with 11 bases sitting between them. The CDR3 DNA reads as TGTGCCAGCAGCTACGTGGGAAACACTAATGAAAAACTGTTTTTT. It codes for CASSYVGNTNEKLFF.

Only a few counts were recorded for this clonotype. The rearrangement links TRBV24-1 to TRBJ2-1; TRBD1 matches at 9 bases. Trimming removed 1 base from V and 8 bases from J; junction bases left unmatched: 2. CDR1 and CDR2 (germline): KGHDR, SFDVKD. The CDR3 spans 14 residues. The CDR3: CATSDFRTGDEQFF. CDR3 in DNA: TGTGCCACCAGTGATTTCCGGACAGGGGATGAGCAGTTCTTC.

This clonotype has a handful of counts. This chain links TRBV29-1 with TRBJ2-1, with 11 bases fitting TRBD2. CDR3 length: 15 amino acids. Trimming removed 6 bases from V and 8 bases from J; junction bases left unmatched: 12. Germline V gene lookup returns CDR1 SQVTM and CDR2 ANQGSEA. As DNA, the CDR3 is TGCAGCGTCGACCATAGCGGGGGGGCCGTAGATGAGCAGTTCTTC. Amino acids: CSVDHSGGAVDEQFF.

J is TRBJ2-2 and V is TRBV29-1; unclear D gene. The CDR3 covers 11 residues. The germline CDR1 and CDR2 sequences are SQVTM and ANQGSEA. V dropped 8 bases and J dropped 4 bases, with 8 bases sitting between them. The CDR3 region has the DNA TGCAGCATACTTCGCACCGGGGAGCTGTTTTTT. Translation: CSILRTGELFF.

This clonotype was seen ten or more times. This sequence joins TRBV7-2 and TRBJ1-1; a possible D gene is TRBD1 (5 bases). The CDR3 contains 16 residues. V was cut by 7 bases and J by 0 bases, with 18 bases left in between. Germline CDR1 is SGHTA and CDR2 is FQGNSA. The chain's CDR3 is CASIYPYDSMNTEAFF. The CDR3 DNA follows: TGTGCCAGCATCTATCCCTATGACAGCATGAACACTGAAGCTTTCTTT.

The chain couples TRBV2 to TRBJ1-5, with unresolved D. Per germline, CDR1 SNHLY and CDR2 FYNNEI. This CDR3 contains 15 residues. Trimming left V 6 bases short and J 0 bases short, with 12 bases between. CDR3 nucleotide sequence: TGTGCCAGCAGCGCCGACATGGATAGCAATCAGCCCCAGCATTTT. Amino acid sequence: CASSADMDSNQPQHF.

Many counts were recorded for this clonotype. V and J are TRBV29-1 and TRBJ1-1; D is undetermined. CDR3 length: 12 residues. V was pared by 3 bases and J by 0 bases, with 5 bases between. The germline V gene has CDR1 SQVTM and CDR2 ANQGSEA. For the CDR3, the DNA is TGCAGCGTTGACCCAATGAACACTGAAGCTTTCTTT. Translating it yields CSVDPMNTEAFF. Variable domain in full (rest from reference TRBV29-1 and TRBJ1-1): SAVISQKPSRDICQRGTSLTIQCQVDSQVTMMFWYRQQPGQSLTLIATANQGSEATYESGFVIDKFPISRPNLTFSTLTVSNMSPEDSSIYLCSVDPMNTEAFFGQGTRLTVV.